This record concerns one T cell receptor (beta chain) sequence. The data derive from a study of blood T cell repertoires in COVID-19. Study in general: From the United States, Italy and Spain came samples of acute and convalescent COVID-19. Sample material is recorded as cDNA or gDNA derived from T cells, B-cell-depleted T cells, or PBMCs.

The Seattle patients joined while their infection was active and were tracked longitudinally afterward. In the authors' workflow: From reference gene primer amplification, estimates of nucleated cell counts were derived. The method was immunoSEQ multiplex PCR; TCRdb's version includes in-frame clones alone and lacks a portion of them. V and J calls and clone size follow that table, whereas D and trimming were derived from the DNA. The table has 150,000 to 200,000 clones, roughly 84% seen once. The germline gives CDR1 MNHNS, CDR2 SASEGT. The CDR3 has 13 residues. Trimming removed 2 bases from V and 5 bases from J, with 7 bases in between.

The genes are TRBV6-1 and TRBJ1-5; D gene unclear. The sequenced sample was peripheral blood. The source is an elderly man with COVID-19, enrolled during active disease. The CDR3 nucleotides read TGTGCCAGCAGTGAATCGCGGGATCAGCCCCAGCATTTT. This gives the protein CASSESRDQPQHF.